This TCR beta chain was captured by sequencing in a study of patients and donors after allogeneic stem cell transplantation. This CDR3 has 13 residues. Per the germline V gene, CDR1 is SEHNR and CDR2 is FQNEAQ (reference sequence). The V and J ends lost 4 bases and 4 bases respectively, with 8 bases between them. TCRdb recomputed calls from the RT-PCR reads with MiXCR, one row per CDR3 protein. This table holds roughly 200,000 distinct CDR3 sequences, more than 35% found once. The chain joins TRBV7-9 to TRBJ2-1; D call uncertain. This receptor was identified in a human donor who was either an allogeneic HSCT recipient or a stem cell or donor lymphocyte infusion donor (not recorded which). It is not recorded whose cells these are; they may come from a transplant donor. Sequences were obtained from blood, either unsorted or a sorted T cell fraction (not recorded which). The CDR3 bases are TGTGCCAGCAGCTCTCTTCAGTACAATGAGCAGTTCTTC. Amino acids: CASSSLQYNEQFF.